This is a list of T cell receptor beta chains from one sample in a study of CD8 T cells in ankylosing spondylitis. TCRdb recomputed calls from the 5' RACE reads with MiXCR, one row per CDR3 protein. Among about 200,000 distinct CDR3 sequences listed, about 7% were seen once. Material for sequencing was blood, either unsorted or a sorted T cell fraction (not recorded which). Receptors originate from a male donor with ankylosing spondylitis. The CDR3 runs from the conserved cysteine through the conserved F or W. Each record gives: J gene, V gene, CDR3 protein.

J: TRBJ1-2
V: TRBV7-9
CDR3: CASSPRQGASGYTF

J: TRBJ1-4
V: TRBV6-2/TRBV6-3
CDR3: CASSTTRDVHEKLFF

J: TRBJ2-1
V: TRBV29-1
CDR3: CSGLAGSSYNEQFF

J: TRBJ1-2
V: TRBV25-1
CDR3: CASSGVREAPNYGYTF

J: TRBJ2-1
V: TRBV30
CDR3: CAWSGRRRTFVDYNEQFF

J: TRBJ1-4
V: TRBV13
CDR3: CASSLFSGQNLLGEKLFF

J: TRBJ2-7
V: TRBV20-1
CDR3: CSASPLQYF

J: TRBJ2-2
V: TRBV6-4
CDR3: CASSDRGQDTGELFF

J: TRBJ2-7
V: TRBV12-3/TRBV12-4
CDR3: CASSWDRGYEQYF

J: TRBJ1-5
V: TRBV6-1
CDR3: CASSDQGGGQPQHF

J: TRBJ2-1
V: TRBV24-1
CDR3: CATSGPDKRGPYNEQFF

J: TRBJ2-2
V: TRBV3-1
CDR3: CASSQKSANTGELFF

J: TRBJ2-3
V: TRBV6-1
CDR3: CASSPGGVTDTQYF

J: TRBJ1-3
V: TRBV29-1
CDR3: CSVERGSGNTIYF

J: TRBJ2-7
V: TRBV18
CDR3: CASSPPRETYEQYF

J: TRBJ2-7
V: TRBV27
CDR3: CASSIAGPPLWEQYF

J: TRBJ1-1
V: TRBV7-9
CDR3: CASSPSGLRGTEAFF

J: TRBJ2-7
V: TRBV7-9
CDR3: CASTPGGLYYEQYF

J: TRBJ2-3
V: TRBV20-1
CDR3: CSARNGGVATDTQYF

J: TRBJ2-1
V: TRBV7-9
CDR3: CASSYVGLADYNEQFF

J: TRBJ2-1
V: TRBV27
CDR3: CASSSLRKREGYNEQFF

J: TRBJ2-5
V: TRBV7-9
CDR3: CASSQSLDRGQETQYF

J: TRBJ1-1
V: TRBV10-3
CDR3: CAISDQDRRNTEAFF

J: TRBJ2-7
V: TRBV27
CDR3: CATRTSGRYEQYF

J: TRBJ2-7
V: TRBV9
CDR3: CASSRARDSYEQYF

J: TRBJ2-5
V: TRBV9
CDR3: CASSVGDRKETQYF

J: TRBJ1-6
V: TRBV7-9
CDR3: CASSLVRNGSPLHF

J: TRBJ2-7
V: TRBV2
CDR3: CASIEGYEQYF

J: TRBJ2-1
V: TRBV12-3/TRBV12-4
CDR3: CASSWTYNEQFF

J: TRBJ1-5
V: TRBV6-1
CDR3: CASSRGRVQPQHF

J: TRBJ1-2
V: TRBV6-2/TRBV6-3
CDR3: CASSRTPRQAAQGYTF

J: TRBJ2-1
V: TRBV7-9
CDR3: CASSLGFGRYNEQFF

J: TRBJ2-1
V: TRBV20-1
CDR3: CSASFISGRTDNEQFF

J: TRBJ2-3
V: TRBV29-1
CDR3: CSGGLALSTDTQYF

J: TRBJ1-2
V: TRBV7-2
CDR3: CASRTEAVHYGYTF

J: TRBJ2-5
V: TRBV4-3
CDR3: CASSQDRGPEETQYF

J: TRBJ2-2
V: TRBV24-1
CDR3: CATSDLGDGNRELFF

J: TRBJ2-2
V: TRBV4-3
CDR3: CASSLGRGGGTGELFF

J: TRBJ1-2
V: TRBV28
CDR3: CASSLQGYTDHYGYTF

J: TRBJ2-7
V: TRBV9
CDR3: CASSPTPAGPYEQYF

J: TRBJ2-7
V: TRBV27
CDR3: CASSSRAYGSEQYF

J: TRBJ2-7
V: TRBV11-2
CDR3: CASSLVRTSRAEQYF

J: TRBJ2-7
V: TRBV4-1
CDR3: CASSQEGGGGANYEQYF

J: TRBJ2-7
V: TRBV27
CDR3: CASTPSSGHSSYEQYF

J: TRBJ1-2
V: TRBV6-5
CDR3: CASCFGPTGYGYTF

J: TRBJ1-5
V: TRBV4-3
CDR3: CASSQGTGKNQPQHF